The T cell receptor beta chain under discussion was sequenced for a study of cytomegalovirus exposure and HLA in healthy donors. Vbeta (60) and Jbeta (13) primers were used in the PCR. The table came from immunoSEQ multiplex PCR; TCRdb's copy has only in-frame clones and leaves some out. This table holds 45,000 to 60,000 clones, about three quarters found once. The J segment lost 5 bases and the V segment lost 9 bases, leaving 13 bases of the junction unmatched. CDR1 and CDR2 from the germline V gene are MRHNA and SNTAGT. This CDR3 spans 15 amino acids. Sequences were obtained from PBMCs. The J gene is TRBJ2-3, the V gene TRBV6-4; 8 bases align to TRBD2. This TCR came from a man aged 18 to 35 in good health and CMV-seronegative. The CDR3 protein is CASTVRAGVGDTQYF. As DNA, the CDR3 is TGTGCCAGTACAGTTCGAGCGGGAGTTGGAGATACGCAGTATTTT.